This T cell receptor beta chain comes out of a study of cytomegalovirus exposure and HLA in healthy donors. The CDR3 consists of 15 residues. The germline CDR1 and CDR2 sequences are SGDLS and YYNGEE. The ends were cut back, 1 base at V and 6 bases at J, with 13 bases in the middle. This clone has only a few counts. 13 Jbeta primers and 60 Vbeta primers were used for the PCR. Here immunoSEQ multiplex PCR was the method, and the copy in TCRdb shows in-frame clones only, minus some. The sample lists about 200,000 clones; about 81% were seen once. V and J are TRBV9 and TRBJ1-4, with D tentatively TRBD1 (5 bases). The TCR comes from a woman between 40 and 50 years old in good health and CMV-seronegative. The sample comprised PBMCs. DNA for the CDR3: TGTGCCAGCAGCGTATCCACCGGGGGAGATGAAAAACTGTTTTTT. Translated, it gives CASSVSTGGDEKLFF.